This record concerns one TCR beta chain sequence. Its cognate antigen is unknown. The record originates from a study of response to subunit inactivated influenza vaccine. General study findings and limits: The authors proposed limited new T cell recruitment per seasonal influenza vaccination.

V lost 2 bases, J lost 6 bases, and 1 base stayed unmatched. The CDR3 covers 11 residues. Germline lookup yields CDR1 SQVTM and CDR2 ANQGSEA. From the RT-PCR reads, TCRdb called clonotypes with MiXCR, one entry per CDR3 protein. The sample shows over 450,000 distinct CDR3 sequences, over 10% of them seen only once. The sequence derives from a man aged 50 or older who received an inactivated influenza vaccine. Sequencing used PBMCs from blood, obtained roughly 47 days after vaccination. The rearrangement uses TRBV29-1 and TRBJ2-7; TRBD2 aligns across 7 bases. The CDR3: CSVETGGEQYF. CDR3 DNA sequence: TGCAGCGTTGAAACGGGGGGCGAGCAGTACTTC.